This note documents a single TCR beta chain sequence. This sample is drawn from a study of CD8 T cells in Susac syndrome. Random hexamers were used to reverse transcribe the RNA input (roughly 0.5 to 1 ug). TCRdb redid the calling of the immunoSEQ multiplex PCR reads with MiXCR, one entry per CDR3 protein. The sample has some 300,000 distinct CDR3 sequences, around nine tenths seen once; the top ten hold roughly 0.2%. The CDR3 runs 14 residues. The V and J ends lost 4 bases and 0 bases respectively, with 10 bases between them. The V gene's germline CDR1 is MGHRA and CDR2 YSYEKL. Sequenced: CD8+ T cells from PBMCs. The TCR sequence derives from a human donor with multiple sclerosis. The rearrangement joins TRBV4-1 to TRBJ2-7; no reliable D call. CDR3 bases: TGCGCCAGCAGCCGATCAGGTCTCTCCTACGAGCAGTACTTC. It specifies CASSRSGLSYEQYF.